This T cell receptor (beta chain) was obtained from a study of T cell responses to AZD1222 COVID-19 vaccine. Data came from immunoSEQ multiplex PCR; TCRdb stores just in-frame clones and leaves some out. Altogether 120,000 to 150,000 clones are present, around 83% being singletons, with the ten largest covering less than 6%. The CDR3 runs 16 residues. Germline CDR1 and CDR2: LGHNA and YNFKEQ. J was trimmed by 4 bases and V by 0 bases; bases with no gene match: 9. V is TRBV4-2 and J is TRBJ2-7; 7 nucleotides agree with TRBD2. The material sequenced was peripheral blood, taken 28 days after the second AZD1222 dose. The receptor was derived from an adult who received the AZD1222 COVID-19 vaccine. The CDR3 sequence is CASSQDGTTPLYEQYF. CDR3 bases: TGTGCCAGCAGCCAAGATGGGACTACCCCCCTTTACGAGCAGTACTTC.